Presented here are 26 T cell receptor beta chains from one specimen sequenced in a study of control samples from healthy donors and cancer patients. TCRdb keeps only in-frame clones here, not all; method: immunoSEQ multiplex PCR. The data contain over 8,000 clones, approximately 91% of them seen just once; the ten biggest clones take up 20% to 25%. Sequencing was done on a sample of PBMCs. These TCRs come from a man in his 60s with colorectal cancer.

This chain links TRBV28 with TRBJ2-7; D remains ambiguous. Deletions cut 5 bases from V and 3 bases from J, with 8 bases between. Germline V CDR1 and CDR2: MDHEN, SYDVKM. The length of the CDR3 is 12 residues. The CDR3 DNA reads as TGTGCCAGCAGTGCCTCCCTCTACGAGCAGTACTTC. Translating gives CASSASLYEQYF.

Only a few counts were recorded for this clone. The chain combines TRBV2 with TRBJ1-2, with D tentatively TRBD1 (6 bases). The CDR3 is 14 residues long. The V end lost 1 base, the J end lost 2 bases, and 8 bases lay between the germline ends. Germline CDR1 and CDR2: SNHLY and FYNNEI. The CDR3 is CASSEVRGNYGYTF. DNA of the CDR3: TGTGCCAGCAGTGAAGTCAGGGGCAACTATGGCTACACCTTC.

The genes are TRBV15 and TRBJ1-5; 8 nucleotides agree with TRBD1. CDR1 is LNHNV and CDR2 is YYDKDF in the germline V gene (reference sequence). V trimming: 4 bases; J trimming: 6 bases; junction bases outside the gene matches: 14. The CDR3 contains 17 residues. The CDR3 protein is CATSTTEATGASQPQHF. The CDR3 DNA follows: TGTGCCACCAGCACCACGGAGGCGACAGGGGCGAGTCAGCCCCAGCATTTT.

The V and J genes are TRBV15 and TRBJ1-1; maybe TRBD1 (5 bases). CDR3 length: 16 residues. The V end lost 2 bases, the J end lost 4 bases, and 17 bases lay between the germline ends. Looked up from germline, CDR1 is LNHNV and CDR2 is YYDKDF (reference sequence). In DNA form, the CDR3 reads TGTGCCACCAGCAGATCCATTGGGGGGAAGACCACTGAAGCTTTCTTT. Protein: CATSRSIGGKTTEAFF.

V gene TRBV19 combines with J gene TRBJ1-4, with 8 bases matching TRBD1. Germline V CDR1 and CDR2: LNHDA, SQIVND (reference sequence). CDR3 length: 16 residues. V was pared by 6 bases and J by 4 bases, with 10 bases of the junction left unmatched. In DNA, the CDR3 is TGTGCCAGTAGCCTCTCCGCAGGACAGGGTAATGAAAAACTGTTTTTT. This codes for CASSLSAGQGNEKLFF.

The V and J genes are TRBV5-4 and TRBJ2-6, with D maybe TRBD2 (6 bases). This CDR3 has 16 residues. The germline V and J ends were trimmed by 0 bases and 2 bases, with 9 bases remaining between them. CDR1 and CDR2 from the germline V gene are SGHNT and YYREEE (reference sequence). Written as DNA, the CDR3 is TGTGCCAGCAGCTTGGCCGGGGAGGCTGGGGCCAACGTCCTGACTTTC. This encodes CASSLAGEAGANVLTF.

The V call is TRBV27, the J call TRBJ2-3, with D perhaps matching TRBD1 (5 bases). The V end lost 10 bases, the J end lost 2 bases, and 16 bases lay between the germline ends. The CDR3 is made up of 14 amino acids. Per germline, CDR1 MNHEY and CDR2 SMNVEV (reference sequence). Here the CDR3 reads CATHRRGYTDTQYF. In DNA form, the CDR3 reads TGTGCCACTCATCGTAGGGGCTACACAGATACGCAGTATTTT.

The J gene is TRBJ1-6, the V gene TRBV5-1; 10 nucleotides match TRBD1. The CDR3 length is 16 residues. The V and J ends lost 3 bases and 10 bases, in that order; junction bases with no gene match: 10. Germline loops: CDR1 SGHRS, CDR2 YFSETQ. The CDR3 nucleotides read TGCGCCAGCAGCTCCCAGGGGGGGACAGGGGCCTCACCCCTCCACTTT. Its translation is CASSSQGGTGASPLHF.

This sequence joins TRBV4-3 and TRBJ2-3; 11 bases match TRBD2. V was pared by 1 base and J by 8 bases, with 8 bases of the junction left unmatched. The CDR3 is 16 residues long. CDR1 is LGHNA and CDR2 is YSLEER in the germline V gene. The CDR3 sequence is CASSQAGSGGVVTQYF. For the CDR3, the DNA is TGCGCCAGCAGCCAAGCTGGTAGCGGGGGGGTAGTTACGCAGTATTTT.

The chain recombines TRBV28 with TRBJ2-6; D not resolved. The CDR3 length is 15 residues. CDR1 is MDHEN, CDR2 SYDVKM, per germline. V was cut by 8 bases and J by 2 bases, with 13 bases left in between. The CDR3: CASLPGSTGANVLTF. The CDR3 nucleotides read TGTGCCAGCTTGCCGGGTTCTACTGGGGCCAACGTCCTGACTTTC.

J is TRBJ1-6 and V is TRBV7-2, with unresolved D. Germline lookup yields CDR1 SGHTA and CDR2 FQGNSA. Trimming took off 5 bases at V and 13 bases at J, with 12 bases between the two ends. The length of the CDR3 is 12 residues. CDR3 DNA sequence: TGTGCCAGCAGCACCTCGTTACCCCCCCTCCACTTT. It is translated as CASSTSLPPLHF.

The chain uses TRBV7-8 and TRBJ1-1; no clear D gene. Trimming left V 0 bases short and J 3 bases short, with 11 bases between. Per the germline V gene, CDR1 is SGHVS and CDR2 is FQNEAQ. The CDR3 sequence is 15 residues long. CDR3 loop: CASSLAGSRHTEAFF. The CDR3 DNA follows: TGTGCCAGCAGCTTAGCGGGCAGCCGGCACACTGAAGCTTTCTTT.

V and J are TRBV4-2 and TRBJ1-2; D unclear. Germline loops: CDR1 LGHNA, CDR2 YNFKEQ. The CDR3 length is 14 residues. With 1 base removed from V and 4 bases from J, the gap between germline ends came to 10 bases. CDR3 DNA: TGTGCCAGCAGCCAAGTTGAGGGCCCCTATGGCTACACCTTC. It specifies CASSQVEGPYGYTF.

The gene calls are TRBV4-3 and TRBJ1-3; D gene uncertain. Trimming cost V 3 bases and J 14 bases, with 23 bases left between them. Germline V gives CDR1 LGHNA, CDR2 YSLEER. The CDR3 totals 15 residues. Written as DNA, the CDR3 is TGCGCCAGCAGCCAGGAAGGACGAGGCGTAAACACTCTATATTTT. This encodes CASSQEGRGVNTLYF.

The chain employs TRBV29-1 and TRBJ2-1, with 15 bases identical to TRBD2. CDR3 length equals 15 residues. J lost 8 bases, V lost 4 bases, and 6 bases had no gene match. Looked up from germline, CDR1 is SQVTM and CDR2 is ANQGSEA. CDR3 region: CSVAWTSGGDDEQFF. CDR3 bases: TGCAGCGTTGCTTGGACTAGCGGGGGGGATGATGAGCAGTTCTTC.

J is TRBJ2-7 and V is TRBV5-6, with a possible D match to TRBD1 (6 bases). This CDR3 comprises 15 residues. In germline, CDR1 is SGHDT, CDR2 YYEEEE. V was clipped by 0 bases and J by 2 bases, with 12 bases between them. The CDR3 sequence: CASSLGGRGAYEQYF. CDR3 coding DNA: TGTGCCAGCAGCTTGGGGGGCAGGGGCGCCTACGAGCAGTACTTC.

The chain recombines TRBV7-2 with TRBJ2-7, with D possibly matching TRBD2 (5 bases). The germline V gene has CDR1 SGHTA and CDR2 FQGNSA. This CDR3 is built from 15 residues. The germline V and J ends were trimmed by 5 bases and 0 bases, with 14 bases remaining between them. CDR3 DNA: TGTGCCAGCAGCAGAGGGTACAGTCCCTCCTACGAGCAGTACTTC. Amino acids: CASSRGYSPSYEQYF. The full variable domain, with the rest looked up from reference TRBV7-2 and TRBJ2-7, is GAGVSQSPSNKVTEKGKDVELRCDPISGHTALYWYRQSLGQGLEFLIYFQGNSAPDKSGLPSDRFSAERTGGSVSTLTIQRTQQEDSAVYLCASSRGYSPSYEQYFGPGTRLTVT.

The rearrangement uses TRBV5-5 and TRBJ1-2; tentatively, D is TRBD1 (5 bases). Germline-derived CDR1 and CDR2 are SGHKS and YYEKEE (reference sequence). The CDR3 consists of 15 residues. Deletions cut 1 base from V and 2 bases from J, with 12 bases between. CDR3 protein: CASSLRGGLNYGYTF. DNA for the CDR3: TGTGCCAGCAGCTTGAGGGGCGGATTAAACTATGGCTACACCTTC. Full variable domain (remainder filled in from reference TRBV5-5 and TRBJ1-2): DAGVTQSPTHLIKTRGQQVTLRCSPISGHKSVSWYQQVLGQGPQFIFQYYEKEERGRGNFPDRFSARQFPNYSSELNVNALLLGDSALYLCASSLRGGLNYGYTFGSGTRLTVV.

This chain connects TRBV15 to TRBJ2-1, with 7 bases aligning to TRBD2. Trimming cost V 0 bases and J 11 bases; bases outside gene matches: 4. The CDR3 has 13 residues. Per germline, CDR1 LNHNV and CDR2 YYDKDF (reference sequence). The CDR3 loop is CATSRDGGGKQFF. CDR3 DNA sequence: TGTGCCACCAGCAGAGATGGGGGGGGTAAGCAGTTCTTC. The variable domain in full, with the rest retrieved from reference TRBV15 and TRBJ2-1, is DAMVIQNPRYQVTQFGKPVTLSCSQTLNHNVMYWYQQKSSQAPKLLFHYYDKDFNNEADTPDNFQSRRPNTSFCFLDIRSPGLGDTAMYLCATSRDGGGKQFFGPGTRLTVL.

This chain connects TRBV6-5 to TRBJ2-7; the D is unclear. CDR1 is MNHEY and CDR2 is SVGAGI in the germline V gene. CDR3 length equals 12 residues. The V end lost 8 bases, the J end lost 0 bases, and 8 bases lay between the germline ends. CDR3 loop: CASGLFSYEQYF. In nucleotides, the CDR3 is TGTGCCAGCGGCCTATTCTCCTACGAGCAGTACTTC.

V gene TRBV3-1 (or the pseudogene TRBV3-2) combines with J gene TRBJ2-3; 8 bases agree with TRBD2. The germline V gene encodes CDR1 LGHDT and CDR2 YNNKEL (reference sequence). J lost 4 bases, V lost 3 bases, and 3 bases had no gene match. This CDR3 is built from 14 residues. The CDR3 loop reads CASSQSSGADTQYF. DNA of the CDR3: TGTGCCAGCAGCCAGAGTAGCGGGGCAGATACGCAGTATTTT.

J is TRBJ2-1 and V is TRBV6-5, with 11 bases lining up with TRBD2. This CDR3 has 15 amino acids. CDR1 is MNHEY, CDR2 SVGAGI, per germline. V was pared by 6 bases and J by 6 bases, with 7 bases of the junction left unmatched. The CDR3 sequence: CASSLTSGVFNEQFF. CDR3 in DNA: TGTGCCAGCAGCTTGACTAGCGGGGTTTTCAATGAGCAGTTCTTC.

The V and J genes are TRBV6-2 or TRBV6-3 and TRBJ1-2, with 7 positions matching TRBD1. V dropped 5 bases and J dropped 8; count of bases not matched to a gene: 11. The CDR3 length is 14 residues. Germline V gene sequence: CDR1 MNHEY, CDR2 SVGEGT. CDR3 bases: TGTGCCAGCAGTCGACTCCGGGACAGTGGAGGCTACACCTTC. It specifies CASSRLRDSGGYTF.

This chain links TRBV9 with TRBJ2-7, with 10 bases lining up with TRBD1. V shed 4 bases and J 3 bases; nucleotides not matched to a gene: 4. The CDR3 totals 14 residues. Germline V lookup: CDR1 SGDLS, CDR2 YYNGEE. The CDR3 loop reads CASSRQGASYEQYF. CDR3 DNA sequence: TGTGCCAGCAGCCGACAGGGGGCGAGCTACGAGCAGTACTTC.

The V gene is TRBV28, the J gene TRBJ2-1; D might be TRBD2 (5 bases). The ends were cut back, 8 bases at V and 8 bases at J, with 22 bases in the middle. The CDR3 spans 15 residues. Germline CDR1 MDHEN, CDR2 SYDVKM. Here the CDR3 reads CASPPFDYVGDEQFF. CDR3 in DNA: TGTGCCAGCCCCCCCTTCGACTACGTGGGCGATGAGCAGTTCTTC.

The chain employs TRBV15 and TRBJ2-3, with 9 bases matching TRBD2. After removal of 3 bases from V and 6 bases from J, the junction contained 13 bases not matched to a gene. The CDR3 is 17 amino acids. Germline V lookup: CDR1 LNHNV, CDR2 YYDKDF (reference sequence). In nucleotides, the CDR3 is TGTGCCACCAGCAGCGGCCTTGGAGCGGGGGGCGTTGATACGCAGTATTTT. This gives the protein CATSSGLGAGGVDTQYF.